These 25 T cell receptor beta chains originate from one sample sequenced in a study of blood T cell dynamics during melanoma immunotherapy. Time point denoted: pre-treatment baseline. Assay: immunoSEQ multiplex PCR; the TCRdb copy retains only in-frame clones and omits some. Among fewer than 15,000 clones listed, roughly nine tenths were seen once. The material was effector memory CD8+ T cells from blood, obtained from a patient treated with checkpoint blockade. These receptor sequences come from a human donor with melanoma.

The J gene is TRBJ2-3, the V gene TRBV10-1; 8 bases agree with TRBD1. CDR1 and CDR2 (germline): WNHNN, SYGVQD (reference sequence). Trimming at V came to 3 bases and at J to 10 bases, leaving 3 bases not matched to a gene. The CDR3 covers 12 residues. CDR3 nucleotides: TGCGCCAGCAGTGACATGGACAGGGCGCAGTATTTT. Protein product: CASSDMDRAQYF.

The gene calls are TRBV7-2 and TRBJ2-7; 7 bases map to TRBD2. The CDR3 length is 15 residues. The germline gives CDR1 SGHTA, CDR2 FQGNSA. V shed 1 base and J 2 bases; nucleotides not matched to a gene: 5. The CDR3 sequence is CASSLETSDAYEQYF. The DNA for the CDR3 is TGTGCCAGCAGCTTAGAAACTAGCGATGCCTACGAGCAGTACTTC.

The chain employs TRBV4-1 and TRBJ1-1; 10 positions agree with TRBD1. The CDR3 loop spans 16 amino acids. Germline V lookup: CDR1 MGHRA, CDR2 YSYEKL. Germline trimming cut 6 bases from V and 2 bases from J; bases unmatched to any gene: 9. The CDR3 is CASSQFGDRGNTEAFF. The CDR3 nucleotides read TGCGCCAGCAGTCAATTCGGGGACAGGGGCAACACTGAAGCTTTCTTT.

This clone has a handful of counts. The chain joins TRBV19 to TRBJ2-7, with no clear D. The CDR3 consists of 13 residues. Germline values: CDR1 LNHDA, CDR2 SQIVND (reference sequence). V was trimmed by 3 bases and J by 3 bases, leaving 9 bases between them. CDR3: CASSITGYYEQYF. CDR3 sequence (DNA): TGTGCCAGTAGTATTACCGGGTACTACGAGCAGTACTTC.

The chain combines TRBV7-8 with TRBJ1-1; D may be TRBD1 (5 bases). V was pared by 3 bases and J by 1 base, with 18 bases between. The CDR3 extends over 17 amino acids. Germline lookup yields CDR1 SGHVS and CDR2 FQNEAQ. The CDR3 protein is CASSLIGALGKNTEAFF. The CDR3 DNA sequence: TGTGCCAGCAGCTTGATTGGGGCCCTGGGGAAGAACACTGAAGCTTTCTTT.

This clone appeared a single time. The chain has TRBV5-1 and TRBJ2-2; 8 bases fit TRBD1. CDR1 is SGHRS, CDR2 YFSETQ, per germline. This CDR3 has 15 amino acids. V was pared by 0 bases and J by 3 bases, with 1 base of the junction left unmatched. The CDR3 DNA sequence: TGCGCCAGCAGCTTGGTACAGGGGGACACCGGGGAGCTGTTTTTT. Its protein is CASSLVQGDTGELFF.

This clone was observed a single time. The chain uses TRBV7-9 and TRBJ2-1; perhaps TRBD2 as D (5 bases). The V gene's germline CDR1 is SEHNR and CDR2 FQNEAQ (reference sequence). Trimming took off 5 bases at V and 8 bases at J, with 19 bases between the two ends. The CDR3 totals 15 residues. CDR3 in amino acids: CASSHQLVSNYEQFF. In nucleotides, the CDR3 is TGTGCCAGCAGCCACCAACTAGTTTCCAATTATGAGCAGTTCTTC.

CDR3 DNA sequence: TGTGCCAGTAGTCCGGGGACCCCGAGCTACGAGCAGTACTTC. This translates into CASSPGTPSYEQYF. This chain connects TRBV19 to TRBJ2-7; D might be TRBD1 or TRBD2, each matching 5 bases. CDR3 length: 14 amino acids. Germline CDR1 is LNHDA and CDR2 is SQIVND (reference sequence). Trimming took 5 bases from V and 3 from J, leaving 14 bases between them.

The CDR3 here is CASSPRAGAPVDTGELFF. The CDR3 DNA follows: TGTGCCAGCAGCCCACGAGCGGGAGCCCCGGTGGACACCGGGGAGCTGTTTTTT. The chain uses TRBV9 and TRBJ2-2, with 8 bases that match TRBD2. The CDR3 runs 18 residues. Per germline, CDR1 SGDLS and CDR2 YYNGEE. J gave up 3 bases and V 4 bases, and 14 bases lay outside the gene matches.

This chain uses TRBV7-9 with TRBJ2-7; tentative D call: TRBD1 (5 bases). This CDR3 spans 12 amino acids. Trimming shortened V by 4 bases and J by 5 bases, and 9 bases separated the two germline ends. Per the germline V gene, CDR1 is SEHNR and CDR2 is FQNEAQ (reference sequence). CDR3 protein: CASSSSGHEQYF. CDR3 coding DNA: TGTGCCAGCAGCTCATCAGGGCACGAGCAGTACTTC.

The chain uses TRBV5-4 and TRBJ2-7; 12 positions match TRBD2. The germline V gene has CDR1 SGHNT and CDR2 YYREEE (reference sequence). With V trimmed by 0 bases and J by 5 bases, 3 bases remained unmatched. This CDR3 contains 15 residues. CDR3 sequence (DNA): TGTGCCAGCAGCTTGGGACTAGCGGGAGTGAACGAGCAGTACTTC. It is translated as CASSLGLAGVNEQYF.

This sequence joins TRBV2 and TRBJ2-4, with D perhaps given as TRBD1 or TRBD2 (5 bases each). Trimming removed 5 bases at V and 3 bases at J, with 26 bases between. This CDR3 region has 19 residues. Germline assignment: CDR1 SNHLY and CDR2 FYNNEI. The CDR3 nucleotides are TGTGCCAGCAGTCCCCTTTATTGGGGAGATGACAGCCTCAAAAACATTCAGTACTTC. The encoded protein is CASSPLYWGDDSLKNIQYF.

The chain carries TRBV28 and TRBJ2-1; perhaps TRBD2 as D (6 bases). The V end lost 6 bases, the J end lost 0 bases, and 9 bases lay between the germline ends. Germline V lookup: CDR1 MDHEN, CDR2 SYDVKM. The CDR3 extends over 14 amino acids. CDR3: CASRTGVSYNEQFF. For the CDR3, the DNA is TGTGCCAGCAGGACGGGGGTCTCCTACAATGAGCAGTTCTTC.

The gene calls are TRBV9 and TRBJ2-1, with 13 bases matching TRBD2. CDR3 length: 16 residues. J lost 10 bases, V lost 2 bases, and 9 bases had no gene match. CDR1 is SGDLS, CDR2 YYNGEE, per germline. The CDR3 nucleotides are TGTGCCAGCAGCGTGGCCGGGACTAGCGGGATAGGGGAGCAGTTCTTC. It is translated as CASSVAGTSGIGEQFF.

This chain uses TRBV19 with TRBJ2-2; 12 bases align to TRBD2. The ends lost 4 bases at V and 6 bases at J; junction bases unmatched: 12. CDR3 length equals 18 residues. Germline values: CDR1 LNHDA, CDR2 SQIVND (reference sequence). Here the CDR3 DNA reads TGTGCCAGTAGTACCCCCTATTCGGGACTAGCGGGTTCCGGGGAGCTGTTTTTT. This gives the protein CASSTPYSGLAGSGELFF.

V gene TRBV15 combines with J gene TRBJ2-3; 7 bases agree with TRBD1. The CDR3 covers 14 residues. The V and J ends lost 4 bases and 3 bases, in that order; junction bases with no gene match: 4. Germline assignment: CDR1 LNHNV and CDR2 YYDKDF (reference sequence). Here the CDR3 DNA reads TGTGCCACCAGCACCGACAGGGAGACAGATACGCAGTATTTT. This encodes CATSTDRETDTQYF.

The chain has TRBV10-2 and TRBJ2-7; TRBD2 is a possible D gene (6 bases). Trimming removed 6 bases at V and 6 bases at J, with 15 bases between. This CDR3 is built from 13 residues. CDR1 and CDR2 from the germline V gene are WSHSY and SAAADI. The chain's CDR3 is CASSTSLRGEQYF. CDR3 in DNA: TGCGCCAGCAGCACTAGCCTGCGGGGCGAGCAGTACTTC.

This sequence joins TRBV7-6 and TRBJ2-5, with D uncertain. The CDR3 has 13 residues. V shed 1 base and J shed 5 bases, with 8 bases lying between them. The germline V gene has CDR1 SGHVS and CDR2 FNYEAQ. The CDR3 spells CASSLGLEETQYF. The CDR3, as DNA: TGTGCCAGCAGCTTAGGATTGGAGGAGACCCAGTACTTC.

V and J are TRBV28 and TRBJ2-2; D gene unclear. V gave up 3 bases and J gave up 0 bases, with 8 bases separating them. The CDR3 has 15 residues. CDR1 and CDR2 (germline): MDHEN, SYDVKM. CDR3 loop: CASSFEFANTGELFF. The CDR3, as DNA: TGTGCCAGCAGTTTTGAGTTCGCGAACACCGGGGAGCTGTTTTTT.

The CDR3 DNA reads TGCAGCGTTACAGGGGGCTATGGCTACACCTTC. It yields the protein CSVTGGYGYTF. The chain has TRBV29-1 and TRBJ1-2; TRBD1 matches 8 bases. The CDR3 sequence is 11 residues long. In germline, CDR1 is SQVTM, CDR2 ANQGSEA. Germline trimming cut 5 bases from V and 4 bases from J; bases unmatched to any gene: 0.

This chain joins TRBV19 and TRBJ2-7; no clear D gene. CDR1 LNHDA and CDR2 SQIVND come from the germline V gene (reference sequence). This CDR3 spans 14 amino acids. The V and J ends lost 5 bases and 4 bases respectively, with 15 bases between them. The CDR3: CASSPRGVWYEQYF. The DNA for the CDR3 is TGTGCCAGTAGTCCCCGCGGTGTGTGGTACGAGCAGTACTTC.

There are a few counts of this clone. The chain uses TRBV7-9 and TRBJ2-7; 8 bases fit TRBD1. J lost 7 bases, V lost 2 bases, and 13 bases had no gene match. This CDR3 region has 16 residues. CDR1 and CDR2 from the germline V gene are SEHNR and FQNEAQ (reference sequence). The CDR3 loop is CASSLPAPTGAKEQYF. The CDR3, as DNA: TGTGCCAGCAGCTTACCCGCCCCGACAGGGGCGAAAGAGCAGTACTTC.

The chain combines TRBV15 with TRBJ2-1; the match to TRBD1 covers 12 bases. Germline CDR1 LNHNV, CDR2 YYDKDF (reference sequence). Trimming removed 2 bases from V and 8 bases from J; junction bases left unmatched: 7. The CDR3 has 16 residues. CDR3 in amino acids: CATSRNPGQGAYEQFF. The CDR3 DNA follows: TGTGCCACCAGCAGAAACCCGGGACAGGGGGCCTATGAGCAGTTCTTC.

The V and J genes are TRBV19 and TRBJ1-2; D might be TRBD1 (6 bases). V was trimmed by 7 bases and J by 5 bases, leaving 11 bases between them. This CDR3 spans 12 amino acids. Germline-derived CDR1 and CDR2 are LNHDA and SQIVND (reference sequence). Here the CDR3 reads CASTITGYGYTF. The DNA for the CDR3 is TGTGCCAGTACCATAACAGGGTATGGCTACACCTTC.

As concerns this clone: At one boundary the junction diverges from the germline segment, which might be a read error. The chain links TRBV7-9 to TRBJ2-1; no reliable D call. There are 10 residues in the CDR3. Looked up from germline, CDR1 is SEHNR and CDR2 is FQNEAQ (reference sequence). The CDR3 sequence: CASSLDAVVF. In DNA, the CDR3 is TGTGCCAGCAGCTTAGACGCCGTAGTCTTC.